The clone carrying this T cell receptor beta chain was seen a few times. Its specificity is not known. Making use of molecular barcodes, quantitative 5'-RACE generated TCR beta libraries. TCRdb re-called the 5' RACE reads through MiXCR, storing one row per CDR3 protein. The table records a few hundred thousand distinct CDR3 sequences, around 16% of them present only once. These data are taken from a study of CD8 T cells in ankylosing spondylitis. V lost 1 base and J 5 bases, leaving 8 bases between the germline ends. The CDR3 runs 13 residues. CDR1 is SGHTA, CDR2 FQGTGA, per germline. Overall study findings and caveats: Both synovial fluid and blood in reactive arthritis had previously been reported to carry some motif variants. From matched ankylosing spondylitis synovial fluid, disease-linked clones were reportedly recovered at significantly enriched levels. A TCR beta motif made of fewer than ten highly homologous variants seemed typical of ankylosing spondylitis blood.

The chain recombines TRBV7-3 with TRBJ1-1; D not resolved. The sequence came from a male donor with ankylosing spondylitis. The source material was blood, either unsorted or a sorted T cell fraction (not recorded which). Here the CDR3 reads CASSLIGRTEAFF. DNA of the CDR3: TGTGCCAGCAGCTTAATAGGTCGGACTGAAGCTTTCTTT.